These 9 T cell receptor beta chains came from one sample sequenced in a study of blood T cell repertoires in COVID-19. Profiling relied on immunoSEQ multiplex PCR, and the TCRdb table lists in-frame clones only, not all of them. The sample carries 350,000 or so clones, more than 75% recorded once. The sample consisted of PBMCs or T cells enriched from blood (not recorded which). The receptor source for this set is a woman aged 25 to 39 who had recovered from COVID-19.

In this sample, this clone turned up once. The J gene is TRBJ1-1, the V gene TRBV18; 10 bases agree with TRBD1. The junction had 6 bases not matched to a gene; V was cut back by 4 bases and J by 1 base. In germline, CDR1 is KGHSH, CDR2 LQKENI. CDR3 length: 16 amino acids. The DNA for the CDR3 is TGTGCCAGCTCACTTTGGACAGGGGGGCGGAACACTGAAGCTTTCTTT. It yields the protein CASSLWTGGRNTEAFF.

The genes are TRBV4-3 and TRBJ1-2; TRBD1 matches 9 bases. With V trimmed by 0 bases and J by 8 bases, 13 bases remained unmatched. Germline V gene data show CDR1 as LGHNA and CDR2 as YSLEER. The CDR3 length is 17 residues. The CDR3 sequence is CASSQEVWAGTGRGYTF. The CDR3 coding sequence is TGCGCCAGCAGCCAAGAAGTGTGGGCTGGGACAGGGCGAGGCTACACCTTC.

The gene calls are TRBV7-8 and TRBJ2-1; possible D gene TRBD1, 6 bases. Germline CDR1 is SGHVS and CDR2 is FQNEAQ. V lost 1 base, J lost 6 bases, and 16 bases lay in between. This CDR3 contains 16 residues. The CDR3 spells CASSLVWQGFGNEQFF. In DNA form, the CDR3 reads TGTGCCAGCAGCTTAGTGTGGCAGGGGTTTGGCAATGAGCAGTTCTTC.

The chain links TRBV9 to TRBJ2-3, with D perhaps matching TRBD2 (5 bases). This CDR3 comprises 18 residues. Trimming cost V 3 bases and J 6 bases, with 26 bases left between them. Germline lookup yields CDR1 SGDLS and CDR2 YYNGEE. CDR3 protein: CASSAEERSDSPGDTQYF. The DNA for the CDR3 is TGTGCCAGCAGCGCCGAGGAGCGATCCGACTCTCCGGGGGATACGCAGTATTTT.

In regard to this clone: A read error may account for a junction end that differs from germline. The chain combines TRBV19 with TRBJ1-5; 9 positions agree with TRBD1. The germline V gene encodes CDR1 LNHDA and CDR2 SQIVND (reference sequence). The CDR3 has 16 residues. The CDR3 sequence: CASSVEPGQGPQPQHF. DNA of the CDR3: TGTGCCAGTAGTGTAGAACCGGGACAGGGACCTCAGCCCCAGCATTTT.

The rearrangement joins TRBV2 to TRBJ1-4; TRBD1 matches 7 bases. The V gene end was trimmed by 3 bases and the J gene end by 7 bases; junction bases not matched to a gene: 8. The germline CDR1 and CDR2 sequences are SNHLY and FYNNEI. The CDR3 is made up of 15 amino acids. The CDR3 protein is CASSERTGVPEKLFF. The CDR3 DNA reads as TGTGCCAGCAGTGAGCGGACAGGCGTTCCTGAAAAACTGTTTTTT.

The rearrangement uses TRBV19 and TRBJ1-2; 8 bases align to TRBD1. The CDR3 sequence is 14 residues long. V was clipped by 5 bases and J by 6 bases; unmatched bases: 8. Germline CDR1 and CDR2: LNHDA and SQIVND (reference sequence). CDR3 sequence reads: CASSFGQGGDGYTF. The CDR3 DNA reads TGTGCCAGTAGTTTCGGACAGGGCGGTGATGGCTACACCTTC.

V and J are TRBV28 and TRBJ1-1; 7 nucleotides match TRBD1. The germline CDR1 and CDR2 sequences are MDHEN and SYDVKM. The V gene end was trimmed by 5 bases and the J gene end by 5 bases; junction bases not matched to a gene: 14. The CDR3 totals 16 residues. The CDR3 loop is CASSLPGPRGRTEAFF. CDR3 coding DNA: TGTGCCAGCAGTCTCCCCGGGCCCAGGGGGAGGACTGAAGCTTTCTTT.

The V and J genes are TRBV7-9 and TRBJ1-1; no clear D. The V gene's germline CDR1 is SEHNR and CDR2 FQNEAQ (reference sequence). V lost 7 bases, J lost 0 bases, and 18 bases lay in between. The CDR3 has 16 amino acids. CDR3 sequence: CASTPRFDPMNTEAFF. CDR3 nucleotides: TGTGCCAGCACCCCCAGGTTTGACCCAATGAACACTGAAGCTTTCTTT.